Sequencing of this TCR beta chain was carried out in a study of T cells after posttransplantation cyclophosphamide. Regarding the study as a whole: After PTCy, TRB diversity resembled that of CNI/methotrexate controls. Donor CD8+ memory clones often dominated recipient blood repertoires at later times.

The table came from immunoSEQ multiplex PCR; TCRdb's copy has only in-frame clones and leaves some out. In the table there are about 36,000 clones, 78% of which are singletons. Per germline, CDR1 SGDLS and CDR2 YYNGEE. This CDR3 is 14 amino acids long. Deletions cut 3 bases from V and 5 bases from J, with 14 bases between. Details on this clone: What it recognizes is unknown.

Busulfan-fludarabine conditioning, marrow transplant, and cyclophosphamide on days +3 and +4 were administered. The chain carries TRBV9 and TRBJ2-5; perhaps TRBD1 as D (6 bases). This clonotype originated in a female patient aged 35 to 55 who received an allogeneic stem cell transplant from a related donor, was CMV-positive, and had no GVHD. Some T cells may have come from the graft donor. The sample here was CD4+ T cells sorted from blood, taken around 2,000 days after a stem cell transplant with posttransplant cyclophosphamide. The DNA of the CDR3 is TGTGCCAGCAGCGATGGACAGAGGGGCGAGACCCAGTACTTC. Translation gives CASSDGQRGETQYF.